A selection of T cell receptor beta chains follows, all from one sample in a study of cytomegalovirus exposure and HLA in healthy donors. The assay was immunoSEQ multiplex PCR, and TCRdb's table has in-frame clones only and misses some. The sample holds about 150,000 clones; 85% to 90% are singletons and the top ten take about 3.5%. What was sequenced was PBMCs. All receptors derive from a woman younger than 35 in good health and CMV-seropositive. Each CDR3 is given with its conserved first and last residue. Fields, in order: V gene, CDR3 protein.

V: TRBV6-1; CDR3: CASSTTGRWTGELFF
V: TRBV6-1; CDR3: CASSPLQETQYF
V: TRBV6-5; CDR3: CASSYAGGDGETQYF
V: TRBV2; CDR3: CASSPTGVPGYTF
V: TRBV7-9; CDR3: CASSLDLYSYNEQFF
V: TRBV4-3; CDR3: CASSPQGLRAETQYF
V: TRBV7-9; CDR3: CASTSVGTEAFF
V: TRBV27; CDR3: CASSPTVVTAEAFF
V: TRBV9; CDR3: CASSAAGTGKQYF
V: TRBV10-1; CDR3: CASSEGTGVAYEQYF
V: TRBV29-1; CDR3: CSVGGQRNTGELFF
V: TRBV5-4; CDR3: CASSSGLATRSDTQYF
V: TRBV18; CDR3: CASSPPGRTSGTVYEQYF
V: TRBV7-8; CDR3: CASSLTSSVDTQYF
V: TRBV10-2; CDR3: CASRRTDTDTQYF
V: TRBV2; CDR3: CASTASGRISDEQFF
V: TRBV4-1; CDR3: CASSQAPGSLSGNTIYF
V: TRBV7-8; CDR3: CASSLGGGSGETQYF
V: TRBV4-2; CDR3: CASSQDLSGSGNTIYF
V: TRBV29-1; CDR3: CSVATGRSNQPQHF
V: TRBV7-8; CDR3: CASSSPDRQGAYYGYTF
V: TRBV5-4; CDR3: CASSPGTGPYEQYF
V: TRBV5-4; CDR3: CASSQGARYNEQFF
V: TRBV5-1; CDR3: CASSLVQTGAGETQYF
V: TRBV2; CDR3: CASSEVAALQETQYF
V: TRBV7-9; CDR3: CASSLAGTGGDYEQYF
V: TRBV27; CDR3: CASSRTREQIDYEQYF
V: TRBV6-5; CDR3: CASSLLAATDTQYF
V: TRBV11-3; CDR3: CASSPGGLADNEQFF
V: TRBV28; CDR3: CASSSSPGQGHNGNEKLFF
V: TRBV28; CDR3: CASSTGSQGEETQYF
V: TRBV7-2; CDR3: CASSLVATSGTTGELFF
V: TRBV29-1; CDR3: CSAARDTYNEQFF
V: TRBV6-1; CDR3: CASSGEIAGGYEQYF
V: TRBV6-1; CDR3: CASSEVGTEAFF
V: TRBV6-5; CDR3: CASSYDGQGSYGYTF
V: TRBV9; CDR3: CASSVVRDISGAEAFF
V: TRBV19; CDR3: CASSISEGYTF
V: TRBV4-2; CDR3: CASSHNDRQGVGQYF
V: TRBV29-1; CDR3: CTVNPDGSSYNEQFF
V: TRBV28; CDR3: CAGNREGEAKNIQYF
V: TRBV12-5; CDR3: CASGLVLGKHSTDTQYF
V: TRBV2; CDR3: CASGIAGALETQYF
V: TRBV30; CDR3: CACYGTGNTEAFF
V: TRBV28; CDR3: CASRSGDRRNTIYF
V: TRBV6-9; CDR3: CASGAGLATGELFF
V: TRBV28; CDR3: CASSLGRSYQPQHF
V: TRBV4-3; CDR3: CASSQGGWNEKLFF
V: TRBV5-1; CDR3: CASSLSHESGGDLRANVLTF
V: TRBV5-6; CDR3: CASSPRQYEQYF
V: TRBV4-2; CDR3: CASSQAGAARSEQFF